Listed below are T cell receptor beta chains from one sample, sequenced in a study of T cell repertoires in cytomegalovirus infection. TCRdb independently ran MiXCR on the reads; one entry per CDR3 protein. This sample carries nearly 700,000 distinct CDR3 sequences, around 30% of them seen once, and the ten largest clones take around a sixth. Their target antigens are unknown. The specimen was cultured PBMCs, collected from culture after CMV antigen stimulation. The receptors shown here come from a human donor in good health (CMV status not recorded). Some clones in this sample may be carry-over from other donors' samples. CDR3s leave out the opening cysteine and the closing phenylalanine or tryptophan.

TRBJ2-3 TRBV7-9 ASTLGGDYTDTQY
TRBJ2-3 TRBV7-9 ASSLEAGQGTDTQY
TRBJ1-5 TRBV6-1 ASSEASGYQPQH
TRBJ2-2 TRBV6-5 ASALGGLSDNTGELF
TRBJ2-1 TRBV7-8 ASSYRDRVGEQF
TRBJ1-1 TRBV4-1 ASSQGQGGWAEAF
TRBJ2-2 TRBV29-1 SVEAVNTGELF
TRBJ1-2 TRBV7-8 ASSFYRGVGLNYGYT
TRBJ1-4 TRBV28 ASSSPGQGSEKLF
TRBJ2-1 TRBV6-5 ASRRGGIYNEQF
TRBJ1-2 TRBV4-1 ASSQTQGPIYGYT
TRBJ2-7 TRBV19 ASRPGTKTYEQY
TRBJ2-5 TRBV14 ASSQAKTSGGNQETQY
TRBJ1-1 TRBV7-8 ASSPYGNTEAF
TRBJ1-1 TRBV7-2 ASSTGRGTEAF
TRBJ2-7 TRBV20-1 SARVTGRFYEQY
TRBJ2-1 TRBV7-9 ASSPPGAGPYNEQF
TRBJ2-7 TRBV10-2 ASSDLSGRSYEQY
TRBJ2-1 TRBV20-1 SASRRVYNEQF
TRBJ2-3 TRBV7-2 ASATSGADTQY
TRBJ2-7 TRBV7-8 ASSFKEAREQY
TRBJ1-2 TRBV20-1 SAERGDSGWGYT
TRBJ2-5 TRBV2 ASEDFLETQY
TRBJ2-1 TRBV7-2 ASSSPRREQF
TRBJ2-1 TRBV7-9 ASDSFPHLSYNEQF
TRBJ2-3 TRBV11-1 ASSLPGQLGAHTDTQY
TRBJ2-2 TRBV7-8 ASSFNRVNTGELF
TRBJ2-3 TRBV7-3 AGQAAGGLETDTQY
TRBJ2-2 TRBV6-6 AVGRGAGELF
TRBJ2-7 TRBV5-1 ASRRDQSSYEQY
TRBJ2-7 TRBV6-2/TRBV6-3 ASSYIREGEQY
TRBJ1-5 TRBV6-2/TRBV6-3 ASSYIRAGQPQH
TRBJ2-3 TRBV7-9 ASSGYRGDTQY
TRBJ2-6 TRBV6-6 ASSSAGSYAGANVLT
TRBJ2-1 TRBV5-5 ASSLGVYPDEQF
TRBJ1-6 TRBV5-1 ASSTRTANSPLH
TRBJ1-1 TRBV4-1 ASSRQNWDTEAF
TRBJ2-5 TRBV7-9 ASTTAAGGEETQY
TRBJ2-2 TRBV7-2 ASSLSREVGELF
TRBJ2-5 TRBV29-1 SVGPSGQETQY
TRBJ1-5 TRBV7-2 ASSLGLIQPQH
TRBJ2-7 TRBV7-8 ASSLAPGDGQY
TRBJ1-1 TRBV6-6 ASSQILQGLIVNTEAF
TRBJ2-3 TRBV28 ASSPGLGVVDTQY
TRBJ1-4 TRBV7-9 ASSQVATNEKLF
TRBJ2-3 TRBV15 ATSPFLGGGADTQY
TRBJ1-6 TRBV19 ASSMRTGDQSPLH
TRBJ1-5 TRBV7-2 ASSLGVAGNQPQH
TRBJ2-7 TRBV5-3 ASSTAKSAREQY
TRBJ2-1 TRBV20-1 SAGTSFLYNEQF
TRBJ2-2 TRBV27 ASSFGASGHTGELF
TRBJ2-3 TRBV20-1 SASDGGYTDTQY
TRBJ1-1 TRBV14 ASSPPDREGTEAF
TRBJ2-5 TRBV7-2 ASSKPPRRGQY
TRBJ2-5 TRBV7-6 ASSSAVQMETQY